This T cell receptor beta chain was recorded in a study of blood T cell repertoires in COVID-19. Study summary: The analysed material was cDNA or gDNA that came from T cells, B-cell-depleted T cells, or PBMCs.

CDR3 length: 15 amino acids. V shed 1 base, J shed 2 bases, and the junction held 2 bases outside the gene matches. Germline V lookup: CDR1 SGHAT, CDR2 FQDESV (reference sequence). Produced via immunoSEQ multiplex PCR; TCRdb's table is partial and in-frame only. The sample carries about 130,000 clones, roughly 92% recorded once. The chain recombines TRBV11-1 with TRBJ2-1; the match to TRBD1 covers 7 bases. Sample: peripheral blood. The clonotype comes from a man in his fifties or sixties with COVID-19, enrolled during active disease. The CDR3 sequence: CASSLGQGAYNEQFF. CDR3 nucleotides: TGTGCCAGCAGCTTAGGGCAGGGGGCCTACAATGAGCAGTTCTTC.